The rows below give T cell receptor beta chains drawn from one sample of a study of beta chain features in type 1 diabetes. Some clones are missing from TCRdb's copy, which holds only in-frame ones; the method was immunoSEQ multiplex PCR. Here the sample spans 600,000 to 750,000 clones, 9.5% to 15% being singletons. Sequencing was carried out using naive CD4+ T cells from blood. These receptors all come from a man younger than 40 with type 1 diabetes. Both conserved end residues are part of each CDR3. A D gene is named only where the DNA matches it firmly. Clone size is shown for a subset of rows, as once, few, many or a class of expanded clone.

D	J	V	size	CDR3	DNA
NA	TRBJ2-3	TRBV30	few	CASNREPTDTQYF	TGTGCCTCGAACAGGGAACCCACAGATACGCAGTATTTT
TRBD1	TRBJ2-7	TRBV7-2	NA	CASSLVYSGGYEQYF	TGTGCCAGCAGCTTAGTCTATTCAGGGGGCTACGAGCAGTACTTC
NA	TRBJ1-6	TRBV7-9	NA	CASSTQGDNSPLHF	TGTGCCAGCAGCACTCAAGGGGATAATTCACCCCTCCACTTT
NA	TRBJ2-6	TRBV7-2	few	CASSPQPGANVLTF	TGTGCCAGCAGCCCGCAGCCTGGGGCCAACGTCCTGACTTTC
TRBD1	TRBJ2-5	TRBV2	few	CASSRAGTGQETQYF	TGTGCCAGCAGTCGAGCCGGGACAGGGCAAGAGACCCAGTACTTC
TRBD1	TRBJ2-5	TRBV9	few	CASSVGTGALIQETQYF	TGTGCCAGCAGCGTAGGGACAGGGGCTCTAATCCAAGAGACCCAGTACTTC
NA	TRBJ2-7	TRBV5-1	NA	CASSKRSSPSYEQYF	TGCGCCAGCAGCAAAAGATCCAGCCCCTCCTACGAGCAGTACTTC
NA	TRBJ2-7	TRBV7-9	NA	CASSPVGVATYEQYF	TGTGCCAGCAGCCCGGTAGGTGTAGCCACCTACGAGCAGTACTTC
NA	TRBJ2-7	TRBV21-1	NA	CASSHKTGEDYEQYF	TGTGCCAGCAGCCACAAAACAGGGGAAGACTACGAGCAGTACTTC
NA	TRBJ2-1	TRBV30	few	CPPGKAQFF	TGTCCCCCCGGCAAGGCGCAGTTCTTC
NA	TRBJ2-6	TRBV27	NA	CASKVTGANVLTF	TGTGCCAGCAAGGTTACTGGGGCCAACGTCCTGACTTTC
NA	TRBJ2-7	TRBV2	NA	CASSESGDQYEQYF	TGTGCCAGCAGTGAATCGGGGGATCAGTACGAGCAGTACTTC
NA	TRBJ2-3	TRBV7-2	NA	CASSFYQPGTDTQYF	TGTGCCAGCAGCTTTTACCAGCCTGGCACAGATACGCAGTATTTT
NA	TRBJ2-3	TRBV27	few	CASSFTGADTQYF	TGTGCCAGCAGTTTTACGGGGGCCGATACGCAGTATTTT
NA	TRBJ1-2	TRBV7-9	few	CASSADSLPSWGYTF	TGTGCCAGCAGCGCGGACAGCCTTCCCTCCTGGGGCTACACCTTC
TRBD1	TRBJ2-6	TRBV2	NA	CASSTKWGQNLSGANVLTF	TGTGCCAGCAGTACTAAATGGGGACAGAACCTCTCTGGGGCCAACGTCCTGACTTTC
TRBD1	TRBJ2-7	TRBV28	few	CASSTAGQASYEQYF	TGTGCCAGCAGTACCGCGGGACAGGCTTCGTACGAGCAGTACTTC
TRBD1	TRBJ1-4	TRBV7-9	few	CASSLGTGDEKLFF	TGTGCCAGCAGCTTAGGGACAGGGGATGAAAAACTGTTTTTT
NA	TRBJ2-5	TRBV7-9	NA	CASSLDDKLGETQYF	TGTGCCAGCAGCTTAGACGATAAACTGGGGGAGACCCAGTACTTC
NA	TRBJ1-1	TRBV7-9	NA	CASSLLGWVEAFF	TGTGCCAGCAGCTTACTCGGGTGGGTAGAAGCTTTCTTT
NA	TRBJ1-5	TRBV2	few	CASSDLGLQPQHF	TGTGCCAGCAGTGATCTAGGGTTGCAGCCCCAGCATTTT
TRBD1	TRBJ2-7	TRBV7-8	few	CASSLGRRQGYEQYF	TGTGCCAGCAGCTTAGGGAGGAGACAGGGCTACGAGCAGTACTTC
NA	TRBJ1-2	TRBV7-8	NA	CASSLSQGGDYTF	TGTGCCAGCAGCTTATCCCAGGGAGGCGACTACACCTTC
NA	TRBJ2-2	TRBV7-2	few	CASSLGTGELFF	TGTGCCAGCAGCTTAGGGACCGGGGAGCTGTTTTTT
TRBD2	TRBJ2-3	TRBV4-2	few	CASSQEPPGLAGYTDTQYF	TGTGCCAGCAGCCAAGAGCCACCGGGACTAGCGGGGTACACAGATACGCAGTATTTT
NA	TRBJ1-6	TRBV5-4	few	CASSQRQAMGALHF	TGTGCCAGCAGTCAACGACAGGCTATGGGGGCCCTCCACTTT
TRBD1	TRBJ1-6	TRBV23-1	many	CASSQLGPSRRGLSPLHF	TGCGCCAGCAGTCAATTAGGTCCCTCACGCAGGGGGCTTTCACCCCTCCACTTT
NA	TRBJ1-5	TRBV15	NA	CATSRENDQPQHF	TGTGCCACCAGCAGAGAAAACGATCAGCCCCAGCATTTT
NA	TRBJ2-5	TRBV7-9	few	CASSPPVGETQYF	TGTGCCAGCAGCCCACCGGTGGGGGAGACCCAGTACTTC
TRBD1	TRBJ2-5	TRBV7-2	few	CASSTGAAVETQYF	TGTGCCAGCAGTACAGGGGCGGCCGTTGAGACCCAGTACTTC
NA	TRBJ2-6	TRBV2	few	CASREAGANVLTF	TGTGCCAGCAGGGAAGCTGGGGCCAACGTCCTGACTTTC
NA	TRBJ2-7	TRBV7-9	NA	CASSDPDEQYF	TGTGCCAGCAGCGACCCGGACGAGCAGTACTTC
NA	TRBJ2-5	TRBV5-6	NA	CASSPLGRETQYF	TGTGCCAGCAGCCCCCTGGGCAGGGAGACCCAGTACTTC
NA	TRBJ1-1	TRBV5-1	NA	CASSLGGTGNTEAFF	TGCGCCAGCAGCTTGGGTGGGACCGGAAACACTGAAGCTTTCTTT
NA	TRBJ1-5	TRBV27	few	CASSPWTDQPQHF	TGTGCCAGCAGCCCCTGGACAGATCAGCCCCAGCATTTT
NA	TRBJ2-7	TRBV5-1	few	CASSSGSSLEQYF	TGCGCCAGCAGCTCCGGGAGTAGTCTCGAGCAGTACTTC
NA	TRBJ1-4	TRBV9	NA	CASSEDATNEKLFF	TGTGCCAGCAGCGAAGATGCAACTAATGAAAAACTGTTTTTT
NA	TRBJ1-1	TRBV5-4	NA	CASSSIHSNTEAFF	TGTGCCAGCAGCTCCATTCATTCGAACACTGAAGCTTTCTTT
NA	TRBJ1-1	TRBV7-9	few	CASSLGPTEAFF	TGTGCCAGCAGCTTAGGACCAACTGAAGCTTTCTTT
NA	TRBJ1-2	TRBV6-5	few	CASSYDGAEVGYTF	TGTGCCAGCAGTTACGACGGGGCAGAGGTCGGCTACACCTTC
NA	TRBJ2-5	TRBV7-6	few	CASSYEETQYF	TGTGCCAGCAGCTACGAAGAGACCCAGTACTTC
NA	TRBJ1-5	TRBV28	few	CASSLQWDQPQHF	TGTGCCAGCAGCCTCCAGTGGGATCAGCCCCAGCATTTT
NA	TRBJ1-2	TRBV5-1	once	CASSSDTSHRGGYTF	TGCGCCAGCAGCTCGGACACAAGCCACCGGGGTGGCTACACCTTC
NA	TRBJ1-2	TRBV5-1	NA	CASSSDPQGGGYTF	TGCGCCAGCAGCTCGGACCCTCAGGGCGGTGGCTACACCTTC
NA	TRBJ1-2	TRBV6-5	NA	CASSYLGKGTNGYTF	TGTGCCAGCAGTTACTTGGGGAAGGGGACGAATGGCTACACCTTC
NA	TRBJ1-2	TRBV19	NA	CASSIGHRYGYTF	TGTGCCAGTAGTATAGGGCACAGGTATGGCTACACCTTC
NA	TRBJ1-2	TRBV7-9	few	CASSLGQGQGGGYTF	TGTGCCAGCAGCTTAGGGCAGGGCCAAGGTGGCGGCTACACCTTC
NA	TRBJ2-3	TRBV11-2	NA	CASNSAQKGDTQYF	TGTGCCAGCAACAGCGCCCAAAAGGGAGATACGCAGTATTTT
NA	TRBJ1-6	TRBV5-1	NA	CASSITPPNSNNSPLHF	TGCGCCAGCAGCATAACCCCCCCCAATTCGAATAATTCACCCCTCCACTTT
NA	TRBJ1-2	TRBV13	NA	CASSQAGAGPNYGYTF	TGTGCCAGCAGCCAAGCGGGGGCAGGACCTAACTATGGCTACACCTTC
NA	TRBJ1-1	TRBV29-1	few	CSGAYVMDRLVDTEAFF	TGCAGCGGTGCATACGTCATGGACAGACTGGTGGACACTGAAGCTTTCTTT
NA	TRBJ1-3	TRBV25-1	few	CASSDHRPGNTIYF	TGTGCCAGCAGTGATCACAGACCTGGAAACACCATATATTTT
NA	TRBJ2-3	TRBV5-1	few	CASSLGQGGADTQYF	TGCGCCAGCAGCTTGGGACAGGGCGGGGCAGATACGCAGTATTTT
TRBD1	TRBJ1-2	TRBV10-3	few	CAISPPPGQGYDGYTF	TGTGCCATCAGTCCCCCCCCGGGACAGGGTTATGATGGCTACACCTTC